These T cell receptor beta chains were read from a single sample in a study of shared clonotypes between healthy human individuals. TCRdb's table, derived via immunoSEQ multiplex PCR, lists solely in-frame clones and lacks some. The data contain roughly 530,000 clones, about 95% of them singletons. Sequencing input: naive CD4+ T cells sorted from blood. These receptors came from a woman under 40 in good health. CDR3s include the opening cysteine and the closing phenylalanine or tryptophan. Fields, in order: V gene, clone size, J gene, D gene, CDR3 protein, CDR3 DNA. A D gene is named only where the DNA matches it firmly. Clone size is shown for a subset of rows, as once, few, many or a class of expanded clone.

TRBV10-3	-	TRBJ2-2	-	CAISEGARNTGELFF	TGTGCCATCAGTGAGGGGGCAAGGAACACCGGGGAGCTGTTTTTT
TRBV15	-	TRBJ2-3	-	CATSRDRASTDTQYF	TGTGCCACCAGCAGAGATCGTGCGAGCACAGATACGCAGTATTTT
TRBV27	-	TRBJ2-7	-	CASSSITGKQYF	TGTGCCAGCAGCAGTATTACAGGCAAGCAGTACTTC
TRBV29-1	-	TRBJ2-5	-	CSVESRLWREPQETQYF	TGCAGCGTTGAAAGCCGCCTATGGAGGGAGCCTCAAGAGACCCAGTACTTC
TRBV15	-	TRBJ2-7	TRBD1	CATSRGGQGGSYEQYF	TGTGCCACCAGCAGAGGCGGACAGGGGGGATCCTACGAGCAGTACTTC
TRBV5-1	-	TRBJ2-4	-	CASSLESLSGRNIQYF	TGCGCCAGCAGCTTGGAGTCCCTCTCAGGGAGGAACATTCAGTACTTC
TRBV6-5	-	TRBJ1-2	-	CASSYSGTNYGYTF	TGTGCCAGCAGTTACTCCGGAACTAACTATGGCTACACCTTC
TRBV7-9	-	TRBJ2-7	-	CASSLADRDGRREQYF	TGTGCCAGCAGCTTAGCGGATCGAGACGGCCGTAGGGAGCAGTACTTC
TRBV2	-	TRBJ2-2	TRBD1	CASSYRGDHTGELFF	TGTGCCAGCAGCTACAGGGGGGATCACACCGGGGAGCTGTTTTTT
TRBV28	-	TRBJ2-1	TRBD2	CASISTGLAVYNEQFF	TGTGCCAGCATCTCGACAGGACTAGCGGTATACAATGAGCAGTTCTTC
TRBV27	-	TRBJ1-5	-	CASSLSSGYSNQPQHF	TGTGCCAGCAGTTTATCATCCGGGTACAGCAATCAGCCCCAGCATTTT
TRBV5-1	once	TRBJ2-5	-	CASSTGSQETQYF	TGCGCCAGCAGCACGGGTTCCCAAGAGACCCAGTACTTC
TRBV7-6	-	TRBJ1-3	TRBD1	CASSLRDRGLGNTIYF	TGTGCCAGCAGCTTAAGGGACAGGGGGCTTGGAAACACCATATATTTT
TRBV7-2	-	TRBJ2-1	TRBD2	CASRPYSGSYNEQFF	TGTGCCAGCAGACCATATAGCGGGTCATACAATGAGCAGTTCTTC
TRBV19	-	TRBJ1-3	-	CARLYDSPHSGNTIYF	TGTGCCAGACTCTACGACTCCCCGCACTCTGGAAACACCATATATTTT
TRBV5-1	once	TRBJ2-7	-	CASSWDVGSYEQYF	TGCGCCAGCAGCTGGGACGTGGGCTCCTACGAGCAGTACTTC
TRBV28	-	TRBJ1-2	TRBD1	CASSPPDRVNGYTF	TGTGCCAGCAGTCCCCCGGACAGGGTAAATGGCTACACCTTC
TRBV7-9	-	TRBJ2-1	TRBD2	CASSLGASGSGDEQFF	TGTGCCAGCAGCTTAGGGGCCAGCGGGAGTGGCGATGAGCAGTTCTTC
TRBV5-5	-	TRBJ1-1	-	CASSLGRGTTEAFF	TGTGCCAGCAGCTTGGGTCGGGGGACCACTGAAGCTTTCTTT
TRBV10-1	once	TRBJ2-1	-	CASSQGGNEQFF	TGCGCCAGCAGTCAGGGAGGCAATGAGCAGTTCTTC
TRBV5-1	-	TRBJ2-6	-	CASSPTTPGYSGANVLTF	TGCGCCAGCAGCCCGACGACACCTGGGTACTCTGGGGCCAACGTCCTGACTTTC
TRBV11-1	-	TRBJ2-7	-	CASSQKWYEQYF	TGTGCCAGCAGCCAAAAGTGGTACGAGCAGTACTTC
TRBV28	-	TRBJ2-3	-	CASSLAYTDTQYF	TGTGCCAGCAGTTTAGCTTACACAGATACGCAGTATTTT
TRBV5-1	-	TRBJ2-1	TRBD2	CASSLELAGYNEQFF	TGCGCCAGCAGCTTGGAACTAGCGGGCTACAATGAGCAGTTCTTC
TRBV7-9	-	TRBJ2-5	-	CASSGGETQYF	TGTGCCAGCAGCGGAGGAGAGACCCAGTACTTC
TRBV29-1	-	TRBJ1-2	-	CSVVGGPGGGYTF	TGCAGCGTTGTAGGGGGACCTGGGGGCGGCTACACCTTC
TRBV2	-	TRBJ2-7	-	CASSDQPGPDNYEQYF	TGTGCCAGCAGTGACCAACCCGGGCCGGATAACTACGAGCAGTACTTC
TRBV5-1	once	TRBJ2-2	-	CASSLASRNTGELFF	TGCGCCAGCAGCTTGGCCTCAAGGAACACCGGGGAGCTGTTTTTT
TRBV10-2	-	TRBJ1-3	-	CASKGTGNTIYF	TGCGCCAGCAAGGGTACTGGAAACACCATATATTTT
TRBV9	-	TRBJ2-1	TRBD2	CASSVGGTSGISYNEQFF	TGTGCCAGCAGCGTCGGGGGTACTAGCGGGATCTCATACAATGAGCAGTTCTTC
TRBV2	-	TRBJ2-7	TRBD2	CASGGSARQYF	TGTGCCAGCGGCGGGAGCGCTAGGCAGTACTTC